The entry below describes one T cell receptor beta chain. Its matching antigen is unknown. The record originates from a study of regulatory T cells in long-lasting Graves disease. The time point here: persistent/refractory GD, antithyroid drugs over 5 years with positive TRAb. The authors made the TCR library using RNA they extracted from PBMCs. Nine milliliters of peripheral blood were taken and placed in EDTA tubes. CDR3 size: 15 residues. The germline V gene has CDR1 MNHEY and CDR2 SVGAGI. V lost 2 bases and J 8 bases, leaving 17 bases between the germline ends. Points from the study as a whole: Newly diagnosed patients had higher TCR diversity than persistent Graves' patients did. Shared public clonotypes totalled around 2,900 in persistent patients, compared with 966 in new patients.

Researchers made TCR beta libraries by using iRepertoire HTBI primers and running Arm-PCR on CDR3 regions. Source study methods: Throughout the samples, researchers identified around 65 TRBV and about 15 TRBJ segments. TCRdb reanalysed the multiplex PCR reads using MiXCR and keeps one entry per CDR3 protein. TCRdb, not the authors, supplied the V and J calls. The table lists hundreds of thousands of distinct CDR3 sequences, 20% to 25% of them singletons. The source is a female donor with Graves disease. The source was peripheral blood mononuclear cells (PBMCs), collected when the disease was refractory, from a patient treated with antithyroid drugs. This chain uses TRBV6-5 with TRBJ2-3; D is ambiguous. Here the CDR3 reads CASSYVGIQVSTQYF. CDR3 nucleotide sequence: TGTGCCAGCAGTTACGTTGGTATCCAAGTTAGTACGCAGTATTTT.